These 7 T cell receptor beta chains came from one sample sequenced in a study of cytomegalovirus exposure and HLA in healthy donors. Use of 60 Vbeta and 13 Jbeta primers characterized the PCR. Libraries were prepared by immunoSEQ multiplex PCR; TCRdb keeps only in-frame clonotypes and omits some of them. The table has about 130,000 clones, roughly 88% seen once. Sequenced: PBMCs. Receptor source: a boy between 10 and 17 years old in good health and CMV-seronegative.

The chain employs TRBV6-5 and TRBJ1-2; TRBD1 might be the D (6 bases). This CDR3 comprises 13 residues. Germline CDR1 MNHEY, CDR2 SVGAGI. The V and J ends lost 6 bases and 7 bases respectively, with 15 bases between them. The CDR3 reads CASRTLTGLGYTF. The CDR3 nucleotides are TGTGCCAGCAGAACTCTGACAGGCCTTGGCTACACCTTC.

The CDR3 spells CASSTSGGAYEQYF. In DNA, the CDR3 is TGCGCCAGCAGTACTAGCGGGGGGGCCTACGAGCAGTACTTC. The V gene is TRBV5-1, the J gene TRBJ2-7, with 13 bases fitting TRBD2. The CDR3 spans 14 residues. Losses at the gene ends were 5 bases for V and 2 bases for J; bases not matched to a gene: 1. Germline values: CDR1 SGHRS, CDR2 YFSETQ. Filled out from reference TRBV5-1 and TRBJ2-7, the complete variable domain reads KAGVTQTPRYLIKTRGQQVTLSCSPISGHRSVSWYQQTPGQGLQFLFEYFSETQRNKGNFPGRFSGRQFSNSRSEMNVSTLELGDSALYLCASSTSGGAYEQYFGPGTRLTVT.

The chain carries TRBV5-6 and TRBJ2-7; 10 positions agree with TRBD2. V shed 0 bases and J 4 bases; nucleotides not matched to a gene: 4. Germline CDR1 and CDR2: SGHDT and YYEEEE. This CDR3 contains 15 residues. The DNA of the CDR3 is TGTGCCAGCAGCTTGGGGTCTAGCGGGGGTTACGAGCAGTACTTC. It translates to CASSLGSSGGYEQYF.

This chain links TRBV5-1 with TRBJ2-1; D perhaps matches TRBD1 (6 bases). Germline values: CDR1 SGHRS, CDR2 YFSETQ. The CDR3 covers 14 residues. Trimming pared 1 base from V and 2 bases from J, leaving 7 bases between. CDR3 sequence: CASSLRDTYNEQFF. CDR3 sequence (DNA): TGCGCCAGCAGCTTGAGGGACACCTACAATGAGCAGTTCTTC.

The chain recombines TRBV29-1 with TRBJ1-1; 7 bases map to TRBD1. V was pared by 5 bases and J by 0 bases, with 6 bases of the junction left unmatched. The V gene's germline CDR1 is SQVTM and CDR2 ANQGSEA. The CDR3 consists of 14 residues. The CDR3 nucleotides read TGCAGCGTTTCTTCGGACAGGATGAACACTGAAGCTTTCTTT. The encoded protein is CSVSSDRMNTEAFF.

This clone was seen just once. This rearrangement joins TRBV30 to TRBJ2-1; 8 nucleotides line up with TRBD1. The germline V gene has CDR1 GTSNPN and CDR2 SVGIG (reference sequence). This CDR3 spans 15 amino acids. The trim removed 3 bases at V and 4 bases at J, leaving 8 bases unmatched. CDR3 sequence (DNA): TGTGCCTGGAGCCCCCAGGGGGCTAGGTACAATGAGCAGTTCTTC. Translation gives CAWSPQGARYNEQFF. Full variable domain (remainder filled in from reference TRBV30 and TRBJ2-1): SQTIHQWPATLVQPVGSPLSLECTVEGTSNPNLYWYRQAAGRGLQLLFYSVGIGQISSEVPQNLSASRPQDRQFILSSKKLLLSDSGFYLCAWSPQGARYNEQFFGPGTRLTVL.

This clone occurred a few times. CDR3 nucleotides: TGCGCCAGCAGCCAAGAGCACGGGAACACTGAAGCTTTCTTT. It translates to CASSQEHGNTEAFF. The chain recombines TRBV4-1 with TRBJ1-1; no definite D call. The CDR3 extends over 14 amino acids. The V gene's germline CDR1 is MGHRA and CDR2 YSYEKL. Deletions cut 0 bases from V and 1 base from J, with 6 bases between.